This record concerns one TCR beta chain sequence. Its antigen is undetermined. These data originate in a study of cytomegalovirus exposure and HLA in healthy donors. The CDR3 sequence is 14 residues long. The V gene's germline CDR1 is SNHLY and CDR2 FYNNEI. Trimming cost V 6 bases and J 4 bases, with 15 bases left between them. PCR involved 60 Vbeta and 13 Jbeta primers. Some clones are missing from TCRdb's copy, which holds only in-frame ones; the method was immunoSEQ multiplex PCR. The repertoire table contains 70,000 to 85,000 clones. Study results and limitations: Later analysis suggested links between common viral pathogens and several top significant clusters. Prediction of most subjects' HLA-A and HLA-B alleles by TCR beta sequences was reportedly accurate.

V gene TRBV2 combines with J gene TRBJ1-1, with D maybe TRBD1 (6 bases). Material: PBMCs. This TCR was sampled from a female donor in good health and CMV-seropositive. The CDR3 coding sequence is TGTGCCAGCAGGATAAAAGGGGGTTTCACTGAAGCTTTCTTT. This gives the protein CASRIKGGFTEAFF.